Shown below are 21 T cell receptor beta chains from a single sample sequenced in a study of technical replicates of blood from a handful of donors. TCRdb keeps only in-frame clones here, not all; method: immunoSEQ multiplex PCR. The sample includes around 61,000 clones, roughly 86% of them seen just once. The specimen sequenced was PBMCs. The source is a human donor in good health. Some clones in this sample may be carry-over from other donors' samples.

The rearrangement uses TRBV15 and TRBJ2-7; TRBD2 might be the D (6 bases). The CDR3 is made up of 16 amino acids. Germline V gives CDR1 LNHNV, CDR2 YYDKDF (reference sequence). The V and J ends lost 0 bases and 7 bases respectively, with 19 bases between them. CDR3: CATSRDNRGKPWEQYF. CDR3 nucleotide sequence: TGTGCCACCAGCAGAGATAATCGGGGGAAGCCCTGGGAGCAGTACTTC.

V gene TRBV2 combines with J gene TRBJ1-5; D remains ambiguous. This CDR3 is built from 14 residues. In germline, CDR1 is SNHLY, CDR2 FYNNEI. V was clipped by 2 bases and J by 4 bases, with 9 bases between them. The CDR3 reads CASSERGPNQPQHF. Here the CDR3 DNA reads TGTGCCAGCAGTGAACGAGGGCCAAATCAGCCCCAGCATTTT.

J is TRBJ2-7 and V is TRBV2; 9 bases line up with TRBD1. Germline V gene lookup returns CDR1 SNHLY and CDR2 FYNNEI. The CDR3 loop spans 15 amino acids. Unmatched junction bases numbered 8, after V lost 2 bases and J lost 6 bases. The DNA for the CDR3 is TGTGCCAGCAGTGAAACGGGGACAGGGATCTCCGAGCAGTACTTC. Translating it yields CASSETGTGISEQYF.

The chain uses TRBV5-4 and TRBJ1-2; 9 bases are shared with TRBD1. The V and J ends lost 3 bases and 7 bases, in that order; junction bases with no gene match: 10. Germline assignment: CDR1 SGHNT and CDR2 YYREEE (reference sequence). The CDR3 is 15 residues long. The CDR3 sequence: CASSSATGGAGGYTF. In nucleotides, the CDR3 is TGTGCCAGCAGCTCAGCCACAGGGGGCGCAGGTGGCTACACCTTC.

The chain couples TRBV4-1 to TRBJ1-1, with D possibly being TRBD1 (6 bases). Trimming removed 0 bases from V and 8 bases from J, with 10 bases in between. CDR1 is MGHRA and CDR2 is YSYEKL in the germline V gene. This CDR3 contains 13 residues. The CDR3, as DNA: TGCGCCAGCAGCCAAGATCCCGACAGGGAAGCTTTCTTT. It translates to CASSQDPDREAFF.

The chain couples TRBV6-6 to TRBJ2-5, with 13 bases identical to TRBD2. Unmatched junction bases numbered 5, after V lost 4 bases and J lost 3 bases. CDR1 is MNHNY and CDR2 is SVGAGI in the germline V gene (reference sequence). CDR3 length equals 16 residues. In DNA form, the CDR3 reads TGTGCCAGCAGTTCCGCGGGACTAGCGGGAAAAGAGACCCAGTACTTC. Translation: CASSSAGLAGKETQYF.

V and J are TRBV18 and TRBJ1-3, with D uncertain. V lost 6 bases and J lost 3, with 24 bases in between. Germline CDR1 and CDR2: KGHSH and LQKENI. There are 18 residues in the CDR3. CDR3 in amino acids: CASSNTQSARHNGNTIYF. As DNA, the CDR3 is TGTGCCAGCTCGAACACTCAGTCCGCAAGACATAATGGAAACACCATATATTTT.

The CDR3 reads CASSSQRGGGTDTQYF. The CDR3 nucleotides read TGTGCCAGCAGTAGCCAGCGGGGGGGCGGGACAGATACGCAGTATTTT. J is TRBJ2-3 and V is TRBV6-6, with TRBD2 identical over 10 bases. The V gene's germline CDR1 is MNHNY and CDR2 SVGAGI (reference sequence). This CDR3 is built from 16 residues. Germline trimming cut 5 bases from V and 3 bases from J; bases unmatched to any gene: 8.

V is TRBV4-1 and J is TRBJ2-3; unclear D gene. Deletions cut 1 base from V and 5 bases from J, with 7 bases between. There are 13 residues in the CDR3. CDR1 and CDR2 (germline): MGHRA, YSYEKL. The CDR3 DNA sequence: TGCGCCAGCAGCCAAGGTCGGGTAGATACGCAGTATTTT. Translating gives CASSQGRVDTQYF.

The CDR3 loop is CASSIQGDQPQHF. CDR3 nucleotides: TGTGCCAGCAGCATCCAGGGGGACCAGCCCCAGCATTTT. The gene calls are TRBV7-9 and TRBJ1-5; 7 nucleotides match TRBD1. Germline CDR1 is SEHNR and CDR2 is FQNEAQ (reference sequence). V was clipped by 5 bases and J by 7 bases; unmatched bases: 5. This CDR3 is 13 amino acids long.

The V gene is TRBV11-2, the J gene TRBJ1-2, with 7 bases matching TRBD1. Germline loops: CDR1 SGHAT, CDR2 FQNNGV. The V segment lost 7 bases and the J segment 6 bases; nucleotides outside the gene matches: 8. The CDR3 extends over 13 amino acids. CDR3 residues: CASIGTDGHGYTF. The CDR3 DNA follows: TGTGCCAGCATAGGGACAGACGGACATGGCTACACCTTC.

The gene calls are TRBV2 and TRBJ1-1; 7 nucleotides line up with TRBD1. V dropped 6 bases and J dropped 7; count of bases not matched to a gene: 11. The germline V gene encodes CDR1 SNHLY and CDR2 FYNNEI. CDR3 length equals 14 residues. The CDR3 nucleotides are TGTGCCAGCAGCGAGACAGGGAAGGCCTATGAAGCTTTCTTT. As protein: CASSETGKAYEAFF.

This clone was observed once. This sequence joins TRBV5-1 and TRBJ2-6; 8 bases match TRBD1. The germline gives CDR1 SGHRS, CDR2 YFSETQ. Unmatched junction bases numbered 5, after V lost 0 bases and J lost 3 bases. This CDR3 region has 17 residues. The CDR3 loop reads CASSLAGGLVGANVLTF. The DNA for the CDR3 is TGCGCCAGCAGCTTGGCAGGGGGCCTGGTTGGGGCCAACGTCCTGACTTTC.

This clone has only one observation. This chain connects TRBV11-2 to TRBJ1-3; D is ambiguous. From germline, CDR1 is SGHAT and CDR2 FQNNGV. CDR3 length: 15 amino acids. Deletions cut 5 bases from V and 2 bases from J, with 13 bases between. The CDR3 protein is CASSPDQRAGNTIYF. The DNA of the CDR3 is TGTGCCAGCAGCCCTGACCAACGGGCTGGAAACACCATATATTTT.

The chain joins TRBV7-2 to TRBJ2-3; 9 bases are shared with TRBD2. The CDR3 sequence is 15 residues long. With 5 bases clipped from V and 2 bases from J, the junction kept 5 bases outside the gene matches. Germline V gives CDR1 SGHTA, CDR2 FQGNSA. The CDR3 DNA reads as TGTGCCAGCAGCCCTCTAGCGGGGACCACAGATACGCAGTATTTT. It yields the protein CASSPLAGTTDTQYF.

The chain joins TRBV7-8 to TRBJ2-2, with D perhaps matching TRBD2 (7 bases). Germline-derived CDR1 and CDR2 are SGHVS and FQNEAQ. The CDR3 is made up of 15 amino acids. Trimming took off 5 bases at V and 1 base at J, with 11 bases between the two ends. The DNA for the CDR3 is TGTGCCAGCAGCCCTAGGGGGGGGAACACCGGGGAGCTGTTTTTT. Translated: CASSPRGGNTGELFF.

Only one count was recorded for this clone. The rearrangement joins TRBV7-2 to TRBJ2-7; 9 bases are shared with TRBD2. CDR1 SGHTA and CDR2 FQGNSA come from the germline V gene. V lost 5 bases to trimming and J lost 2 bases; unmatched junction nucleotides: 4. The CDR3 spans 14 residues. The CDR3 DNA reads TGTGCCAGCAGCCAACTAGCGGGCCCCTACGAGCAGTACTTC. Residues: CASSQLAGPYEQYF. Drawing the rest from reference TRBV7-2 and TRBJ2-7, the complete variable domain is GAGVSQSPSNKVTEKGKDVELRCDPISGHTALYWYRQSLGQGLEFLIYFQGNSAPDKSGLPSDRFSAERTGGSVSTLTIQRTQQEDSAVYLCASSQLAGPYEQYFGPGTRLTVT.

The rearrangement links TRBV27 to TRBJ1-2; no clear D. The germline V and J ends were trimmed by 6 bases and 5 bases, with 13 bases remaining between them. CDR1 is MNHEY and CDR2 is SMNVEV in the germline V gene (reference sequence). The length of the CDR3 is 13 residues. The CDR3 sequence: CASSPNTVYGYTF. The DNA of the CDR3 is TGTGCCAGCAGCCCGAATACAGTTTATGGCTACACCTTC.

The V call is TRBV11-3, the J call TRBJ1-1, with D unclear. Trimming took off 3 bases at V and 0 bases at J, with 5 bases between the two ends. Germline loops: CDR1 SGHNT, CDR2 YENEEA. CDR3 size: 13 residues. The CDR3 nucleotides read TGTGCCAGCAGCTTCGCGTTGAACACTGAAGCTTTCTTT. Its translation is CASSFALNTEAFF. Using reference TRBV11-3 and TRBJ1-1 for the parts outside the CDR3, the full variable domain is EAGVVQSPRYKIIEKKQPVAFWCNPISGHNTLYWYLQNLGQGPELLIRYENEEAVDDSQLPKDRFSAERLKGVDSTLKIQPAELGDSAVYLCASSFALNTEAFFGQGTRLTVV.

The chain uses TRBV23-1 and TRBJ1-2; D is unresolved. TRBV23-1 is sorted into the ORF group, with uncertain function. The CDR3 loop spans 19 amino acids. V lost 5 bases to trimming and J lost 3 bases, with 28 bases between them. CDR3 amino acids: CASSGSFQTGSRDDYGYTF. CDR3 bases: TGCGCCAGCAGTGGCAGTTTCCAGACCGGGTCCCGGGATGACTATGGCTACACCTTC.

Only one count was recorded for this clone. The CDR3 loop is CASSLEVWRDETQYF. The CDR3 coding sequence is TGTGCCAGCAGCTTAGAGGTCTGGCGGGATGAGACCCAGTACTTC. This chain links TRBV7-9 with TRBJ2-5, with a possible D match to TRBD2 (6 bases). The germline V and J ends were trimmed by 1 base and 5 bases, with 14 bases remaining between them. Germline V gene lookup returns CDR1 SEHNR and CDR2 FQNEAQ (reference sequence). The length of the CDR3 is 15 residues. Full variable domain (rest looked up from reference TRBV7-9 and TRBJ2-5): DTGVSQNPRHKITKRGQNVTFRCDPISEHNRLYWYRQTLGQGPEFLTYFQNEAQLEKSRLLSDRFSAERPKGSFSTLEIQRTEQGDSAMYLCASSLEVWRDETQYFGPGTRLLVL.